The 5 T cell receptor beta chains presented below share a single source sample, sequenced in a study of blood T cell repertoires in COVID-19. TCRdb keeps only in-frame clones here, not all; method: immunoSEQ multiplex PCR. Found here are over 110,000 clones, under 90% of them singletons; the top ten hold about 7.5%. The sequencing sample was made of peripheral blood. These receptors were collected from a human donor in a cohort sampled during active COVID-19.

The chain links TRBV20-1 to TRBJ2-7; TRBD2 agrees at 11 bases. Per the germline V gene, CDR1 is DFQATT and CDR2 is SNEGSKA (reference sequence). V trimming: 3 bases; J trimming: 3 bases; junction bases outside the gene matches: 7. This CDR3 contains 15 residues. Here the CDR3 reads CSASKLAGVGYEQYF. The CDR3 DNA follows: TGCAGTGCTAGTAAACTAGCGGGAGTAGGCTACGAGCAGTACTTC.

With regard to this clone: Sequence at one end of the junction differs from germline and may be a read error. Different DNA sequences within this sample yield the same CDR3. The chain combines TRBV4-1 with TRBJ2-4, with D tentatively TRBD2 (6 bases). Germline CDR1 is MGHRA and CDR2 is YSYEKL. The CDR3 is made up of 16 amino acids. The CDR3 spells CASSQEGGVVKNIQYF. CDR3 sequence (DNA): TGTGCCAGCAGCCAAGAAGGAGGGGTGGTCAAAAACATTCAGTACTTC.

This clone was counted between two and nine times. J is TRBJ2-6 and V is TRBV28, with a weak D call TRBD1 (5 bases). CDR1 and CDR2 (germline): MDHEN, SYDVKM. Deletions cut 8 bases from V and 2 bases from J, with 13 bases between. The length of the CDR3 is 15 residues. The CDR3 coding sequence is TGTGCCAGCGCTGCAGGGCTTGCTGGGGCCAACGTCCTGACTTTC. It encodes CASAAGLAGANVLTF.

This clone showed up just once. The genes are TRBV5-1 and TRBJ1-1; TRBD1 aligns across 7 bases. From germline, CDR1 is SGHRS and CDR2 YFSETQ. With V trimmed by 4 bases and J by 1 base, 7 bases remained unmatched. The CDR3 is 15 residues long. CDR3 residues: CASSGLGQENTEAFF. The CDR3 DNA sequence: TGCGCCAGCAGCGGTCTAGGACAGGAGAACACTGAAGCTTTCTTT.

J is TRBJ1-6 and V is TRBV15; TRBD1 is a possible D gene (6 bases). The CDR3 sequence is 12 residues long. Germline V gives CDR1 LNHNV, CDR2 YYDKDF (reference sequence). The V end lost 4 bases, the J end lost 10 bases, and 8 bases lay between the germline ends. The CDR3 DNA sequence: TGTGCCACCAGCACTGGGGGCTCACCCCTCCACTTT. Translation: CATSTGGSPLHF.